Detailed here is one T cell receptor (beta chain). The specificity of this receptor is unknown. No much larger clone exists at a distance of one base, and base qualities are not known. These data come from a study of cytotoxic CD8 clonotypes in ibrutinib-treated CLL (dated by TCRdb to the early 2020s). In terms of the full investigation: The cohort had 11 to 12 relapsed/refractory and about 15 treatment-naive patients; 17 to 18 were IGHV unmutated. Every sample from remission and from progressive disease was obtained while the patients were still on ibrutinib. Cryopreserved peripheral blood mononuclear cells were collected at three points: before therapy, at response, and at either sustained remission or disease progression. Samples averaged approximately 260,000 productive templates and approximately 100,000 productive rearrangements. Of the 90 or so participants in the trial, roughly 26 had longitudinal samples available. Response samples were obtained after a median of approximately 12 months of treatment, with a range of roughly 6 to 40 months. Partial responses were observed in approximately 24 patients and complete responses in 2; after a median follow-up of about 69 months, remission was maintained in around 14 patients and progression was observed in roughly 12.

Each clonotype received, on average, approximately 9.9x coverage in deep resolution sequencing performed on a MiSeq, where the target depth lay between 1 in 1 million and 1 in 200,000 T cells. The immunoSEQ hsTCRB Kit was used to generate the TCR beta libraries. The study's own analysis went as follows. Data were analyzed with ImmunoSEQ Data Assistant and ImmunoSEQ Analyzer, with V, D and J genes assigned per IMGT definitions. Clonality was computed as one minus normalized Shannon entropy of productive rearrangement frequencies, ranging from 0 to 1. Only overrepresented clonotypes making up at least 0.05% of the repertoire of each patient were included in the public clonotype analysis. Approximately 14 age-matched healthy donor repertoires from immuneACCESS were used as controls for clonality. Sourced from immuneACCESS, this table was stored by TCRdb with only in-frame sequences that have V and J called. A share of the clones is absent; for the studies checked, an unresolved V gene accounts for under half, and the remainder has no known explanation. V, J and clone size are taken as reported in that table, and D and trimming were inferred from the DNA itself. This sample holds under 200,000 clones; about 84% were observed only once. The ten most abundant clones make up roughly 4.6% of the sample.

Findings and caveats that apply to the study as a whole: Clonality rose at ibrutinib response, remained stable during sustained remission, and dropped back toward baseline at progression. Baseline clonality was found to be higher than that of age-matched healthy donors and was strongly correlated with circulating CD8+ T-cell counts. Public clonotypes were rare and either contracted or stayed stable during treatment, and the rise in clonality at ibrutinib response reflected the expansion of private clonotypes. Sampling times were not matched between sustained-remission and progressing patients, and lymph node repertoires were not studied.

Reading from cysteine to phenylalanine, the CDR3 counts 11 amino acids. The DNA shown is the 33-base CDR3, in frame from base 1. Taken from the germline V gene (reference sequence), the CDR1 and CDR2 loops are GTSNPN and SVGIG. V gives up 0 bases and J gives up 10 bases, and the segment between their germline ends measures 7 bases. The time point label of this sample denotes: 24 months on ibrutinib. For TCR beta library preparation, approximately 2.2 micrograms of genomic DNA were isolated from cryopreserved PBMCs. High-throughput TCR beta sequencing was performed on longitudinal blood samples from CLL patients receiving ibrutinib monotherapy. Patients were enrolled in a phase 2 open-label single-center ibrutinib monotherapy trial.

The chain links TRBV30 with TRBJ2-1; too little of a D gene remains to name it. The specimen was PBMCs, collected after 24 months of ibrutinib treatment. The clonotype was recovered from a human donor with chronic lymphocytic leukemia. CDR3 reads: CAWSVLWEQFF. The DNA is TGTGCCTGGAGTGTTCTTTGGGAGCAGTTCTTC.